The 13 T cell receptor beta chains presented below share a single source sample, sequenced in a study of blood T cell repertoires in COVID-19. The data were produced by immunoSEQ multiplex PCR, yet TCRdb's version contains in-frame clones alone and is incomplete. The sample consists of over 250,000 clones, roughly nine tenths of them appearing once. Sequencing was done on a sample of PBMCs or T cells enriched from blood (not recorded which). Receptors were obtained from a man aged 60 to 69 who had recovered from COVID-19.

The gene calls are TRBV6-5 and TRBJ2-2, with D perhaps TRBD2 (6 bases). Germline loops: CDR1 MNHEY, CDR2 SVGAGI. The V end lost 8 bases, the J end lost 6 bases, and 13 bases lay between the germline ends. This CDR3 has 13 residues. CDR3 amino acids: CASYAKRAGELFF. The CDR3 nucleotides read TGTGCCAGCTACGCCAAGCGGGCCGGGGAGCTGTTTTTT.

This chain uses TRBV27 with TRBJ1-2; 7 bases align to TRBD1. Germline V gives CDR1 MNHEY, CDR2 SMNVEV (reference sequence). This CDR3 comprises 16 residues. V shed 0 bases and J 5 bases; nucleotides not matched to a gene: 9. The DNA for the CDR3 is TGTGCCAGCAGTTTATCGAGAACAGGGGCCGCTTATGGCTACACCTTC. Its protein is CASSLSRTGAAYGYTF.

CDR3 residues: CASSASGTGEAFF. CDR3 sequence (DNA): TGTGCCAGCAGCGCCTCCGGGACAGGGGAAGCTTTCTTT. The chain recombines TRBV5-4 with TRBJ1-1, with 9 bases matching TRBD1. Germline CDR1 SGHNT, CDR2 YYREEE (reference sequence). The CDR3 is made up of 13 amino acids. V was clipped by 4 bases and J by 8 bases; unmatched bases: 6.

CDR3 amino acids: CASRDRSGTEAFF. DNA of the CDR3: TGTGCCAGCAGGGACAGGTCTGGCACTGAAGCTTTCTTT. V gene TRBV28 combines with J gene TRBJ1-1; TRBD1 matches at 7 bases. The CDR3 covers 13 residues. Unmatched junction bases numbered 5, after V lost 6 bases and J lost 4 bases. Germline V gives CDR1 MDHEN, CDR2 SYDVKM. Variable domain in full (rest from reference TRBV28 and TRBJ1-1): DVKVTQSSRYLVKRTGEKVFLECVQDMDHENMFWYRQDPGLGLRLIYFSYDVKMKEKGDIPEGYSVSREKKERFSLILESASTNQTSMYLCASRDRSGTEAFFGQGTRLTVV.

The rearrangement links TRBV4-1 to TRBJ1-2; TRBD1 might be the D (5 bases). V lost 0 bases and J lost 2, with 10 bases in between. Germline CDR1 MGHRA, CDR2 YSYEKL. The CDR3 is made up of 15 amino acids. The DNA of the CDR3 is TGCGCCAGCAGCCAAGATTCCGGGGGGAACTATGGCTACACCTTC. Translated: CASSQDSGGNYGYTF.

This chain connects TRBV7-6 to TRBJ2-3; perhaps TRBD2 as D (5 bases). The CDR3 loop spans 15 amino acids. The ends were cut back, 2 bases at V and 3 bases at J, with 12 bases in the middle. The germline gives CDR1 SGHVS, CDR2 FNYEAQ. CDR3 amino acids: CASSLSGSATDTQYF. CDR3 DNA sequence: TGTGCCAGCAGCTTATCGGGTAGCGCGACAGATACGCAGTATTTT. The full variable domain, in which reference TRBV7-6 and TRBJ2-3 provide the parts outside the CDR3, is GAGVSQSPRYKVTKRGQDVALRCDPISGHVSLYWYRQALGQGPEFLTYFNYEAQQDKSGLPNDRFSAERPEGSISTLTIQRTEQRDSAMYRCASSLSGSATDTQYFGPGTRLTVL.

The V and J genes are TRBV3-1 (or the pseudogene TRBV3-2) and TRBJ2-6, with TRBD1 matching over 8 bases. V shed 5 bases, J shed 1 base, and the junction held 7 bases outside the gene matches. The CDR3 runs 17 residues. Germline CDR1 and CDR2: LGHDT and YNNKEL (reference sequence). CDR3 residues: CASSTWTGLSGANVLTF. DNA of the CDR3: TGTGCCAGCAGCACATGGACAGGGTTATCTGGGGCCAACGTCCTGACTTTC.

The chain recombines TRBV7-2 with TRBJ1-3; a weak D match, TRBD1 (6 bases). Trimming stripped 1 base from V and 8 bases from J, with 21 bases between. Germline V lookup: CDR1 SGHTA, CDR2 FQGNSA. The CDR3 spans 17 residues. CDR3 residues: CASSLGGRDKSLDTIYF. DNA of the CDR3: TGTGCCAGCAGCTTAGGGGGTCGGGACAAATCCTTAGACACCATATATTTT.

V and J are TRBV5-1 and TRBJ2-1, with TRBD2 matching over 13 bases. The CDR3 is made up of 16 amino acids. The V and J ends lost 5 bases and 10 bases, in that order; junction bases with no gene match: 12. The germline V gene has CDR1 SGHRS and CDR2 YFSETQ. DNA of the CDR3: TGCGCCAGCAGTATAGGACTAGCGGGAGAGACACCCGAGCAGTTCTTC. It codes for CASSIGLAGETPEQFF.

This chain links TRBV21-1 with TRBJ1-5; the table's D gene call, TRBD1, was not cross checked with the DNA. TRBV21-1 is reported as a pseudogene. There are 16 residues in the CDR3. This chain's CDR3 is CASSKVHRAPNQPQHF. The CDR3 DNA is TGTGCCAGCAGCAAAGTCCACAGGGCCCCCAATCAGCCCCAGCATTTT.

The chain uses TRBV7-9 and TRBJ1-6; D not resolved. This CDR3 is 13 amino acids long. V was pared by 1 base and J by 8 bases, with 6 bases between. Germline CDR1 is SEHNR and CDR2 is FQNEAQ (reference sequence). The CDR3 sequence is CASSLGSYSPLHF. The CDR3 DNA follows: TGTGCCAGCAGCTTAGGGAGCTATTCACCCCTCCACTTT.

The V gene is TRBV6-1, the J gene TRBJ2-7; tentatively, D is TRBD1 (5 bases). The germline gives CDR1 MNHNS, CDR2 SASEGT. This CDR3 region has 13 residues. With 3 bases removed from V and 6 bases from J, the gap between germline ends came to 12 bases. CDR3 in DNA: TGTGCCAGCAGTGACATTAGGGGTGGCGAGCAGTACTTC. Its protein is CASSDIRGGEQYF.

The chain joins TRBV4-2 to TRBJ1-5; D uncertain. Trimming took 0 bases from V and 6 from J, leaving 9 bases between them. CDR3 length: 14 amino acids. Germline assignment: CDR1 LGHNA and CDR2 YNFKEQ. The CDR3 DNA sequence: TGTGCCAGCAGCCAAGACTGGGGAGCTCAGCCCCAGCATTTT. It yields the protein CASSQDWGAQPQHF.